The present entry profiles one T cell receptor (beta chain) with its context. This clone was observed a few times. The antigen this receptor binds is unknown. Its ends do not fully match the called genes, so a read error is possible. This specimen belongs to a study of cytomegalovirus exposure and HLA in healthy donors (dated by TCRdb to 2015 to 2018). Regarding the research as a whole: According to an earlier analysis of a few hundred of the donors, roughly 180 million T cells yielded roughly 110 million unique TCR beta sequences and about 280 Gb of sequence data. Roughly 300 gigabases of sequencing data and about 92 million unique TCR sequences made up an early release that covered 640 HLA-typed donors. Among the approximately 400 genotyped donors, around 79% belonged to the genetic ancestry cluster associated with self-reported Caucasian donors. The aim of the study was to test whether cataloging public T cell receptors could identify signatures of past pathogen exposure. The T cell repertoires of 700 or so subjects were profiled by immunosequencing and related to cytomegalovirus serostatus. A separate validation cohort of some 130 different subjects was used in addition to the approximately 610-subject first cohort. To predict cytomegalovirus infection status, the study combined high-throughput TCR immunosequencing, statistical association of individual TCRs with disease status, and machine learning. In a later analysis, previously published TCR beta repertoires from 550 to 700 donors were re-analyzed and high-resolution HLA genotyping was added so that TCR occurrence patterns could be studied. The later analysis used no new phenotypic data to find candidate immune exposures, relying instead on TCR beta sequences and their occurrence across donors. To decide whether each TCR beta V gene segment behaved as functional or pseudogenic, an earlier analysis of approximately 620 of the donors relied on high-throughput TCR beta sequencing. Donor age, sex, ethnicity and CMV serostatus were compiled alongside the repertoire data. Genome-wide SNP genotypes for about 65% of the roughly 670 donors were used in a later genetic analysis, which treated that subset as a discovery cohort. Every discovery cohort repertoire had been produced on one sequencing platform. Both class I and class II loci were covered by HLA typing, at four-digit resolution. Typing coverage varied by locus: roughly 620-640 donors for A, B, C, DRB1 and DQB1; roughly 500 for DQA1; more than 600 for DPA1; roughly 470 for DPB1. Four to six DR-DQ haplotypes were handled as single units for association and clustering because linkage in the cohort was strong. On average, approximately 250,000 unique TCR beta nucleotide sequences were sequenced per donor among a few hundred genotyped donors of the cohort, with 15% to 20% of those sequences being non-productive. On the study overall, not on this receptor specifically: A few of the identified cytomegalovirus-associated TCR beta chains were confirmed in vitro to be specific for cytomegalovirus antigens. A cluster of highly shared sequence variants was judged likely to represent a technical artifact of the sequencing pipeline. Because counts were too low, seventeen rarely observed V segments, including chromosome 9 orphons, were left out of the earlier analysis of 587 of the donors. The study listed 164 TCR beta chains as associated with cytomegalovirus. V-gene and J-gene trimming of TCR beta chains was associated with a missense DCLRE1C variant in a later genetic analysis, and the association was replicated in an independent cohort. In a later analysis, several top co-occurrence clusters were reported to appear linked to parvovirus B19, influenza, CMV and Epstein-Barr virus. An earlier analysis of around 600 of the donors showed that most TCR beta V segments appeared in productive rearrangements either about 87% or about 30% of the time, which broadly matched IMGT annotations. Presence/absence analyses assumed roughly uniform sequencing depth across donors, an assumption that may not hold. In a later genetic analysis, fewer N-insertions in productive TCRs were reported among donors in an Asian-associated ancestry cluster than the roughly 710-donor mean. While some public TCRs were present in many individuals, most TCR sequences turned up only very rarely across donors. Assigning TCR associations to individual alleles was difficult when HLA alleles, especially DR and DQ, strongly co-occurred. A further reported finding was that TCR beta sequences accurately predicted the HLA-A and HLA-B alleles for most subjects in the first cohort. In a later analysis, most CMV-associated TCR beta chains were found to appear HLA-restricted, with HLA associations seemingly driven largely by CMV exposure. Cytomegalovirus status was reported to be diagnosed by the classifier with high specificity and sensitivity in both the original and validation cohorts. Correlated functional status among segregating V segments might be attributable to linkage disequilibrium, but an unknown experimental factor could not be ruled out. Because the 87-base-pair reads could not distinguish some IMGT-functional V segments, including TRBV6-2 and TRBV6-3, those segments were excluded. According to a later analysis, TCR association rates differed among HLA loci, with DRB1 alleles showing the most associated TCRs and HLA-C alleles showing the fewest. Compared with equally common non-associated chains, HLA-associated TCR beta chains in a later analysis were more clonally expanded and had lower generation probabilities. Only TCR beta chains were sequenced in this cohort, and the absence of alpha or paired-chain data limited detectable features. At a false discovery rate of 0.05, a later analysis linked some 17,000 TCR beta sequences to specific HLA alleles. According to the authors, the approach could potentially be generalized to other disease states and immunological phenotypes. Immune exposure information for the cohort was limited to CMV serostatus. Because HLA typing was missing for some donors at each locus, association tests included only the typed subset.

In total, approximately 700 healthy bone marrow donors made up the cohort. At the time of sampling, all cohort members were nominally healthy, though unrecorded immune exposures were likely present. The donor was CMV seronegative and was included in the group of 352 seronegative cohort members. A peripheral blood sample was provided by each donor, and peripheral blood mononuclear cells were used for TCR beta sequencing. The Qiagen DNeasy Blood Extraction Kit was used to extract genomic DNA from the blood cell samples. The CDR3 holds 18 amino acids from the cysteine to the phenylalanine. Just CDR3 DNA is preserved here, 54 bases in frame from base 1. Looking up the germline V gene (reference sequence) yields CDR1 SEHNR and CDR2 FQNEAQ. The library came from the immunoSEQ multiplex PCR assay. A mixture of 60 forward primers for TCR Vbeta segments and 13 reverse primers for TCR Jbeta segments was used in the multiplex PCR. The CDR3 region of rearranged TCR beta genes was amplified from genomic DNA by a multiplex PCR assay. The Illumina HiSeq System was used to sequence the amplified TCR beta libraries as 87-base-pair reads. As for the authors' bioinformatics: Across the 600 to 700 repertoires, a later analysis counted about 81 million unique TCR beta chains, roughly 11 million of which were shared by at least two donors. Raw reads were error-corrected and collapsed into unique sequences by a nearest-neighbor algorithm in which closely related sequences were merged to remove PCR and sequencing errors. CDR3 sequences were aligned to IMGT reference sequences to assign V, D and J gene segments. Each retained sequence needed at least a six-nucleotide match to both a V gene segment and a J gene segment. Rearrangements were called productive when the CDR3 lacked stop codons and stayed in frame with V and J; all others were non-productive. CDR3 was defined by IMGT convention, running from the second conserved V-encoded cysteine to the conserved J-encoded phenylalanine. Sequences without an unambiguous match to a single V gene segment were excluded from the earlier analysis of about 640 of the donors. An earlier analysis of over 450 of the donors classified V segments as functional when productive rearrangements were above 56.7% and as segregating when the standard deviation between donors was above 5%. A statistical classification framework was developed to diagnose cytomegalovirus status using the catalog of TCR beta chain sequences. In a later analysis, V and J genes were assigned by comparing TCR nucleotide sequences against IMGT/GENE-DB human TR gene sequences. The TCRdist pipeline was used in a later analysis to assign CDR3 sequences and most-parsimonious VDJ recombination scenarios. A later analysis defined each TCR beta chain by its CDR3 amino acid sequence plus V-gene family, and excluded reads lacking a unique V-gene family. As a way to deal with suspected cross-contamination and a sequencing artifact, a later analysis dropped 640 or so nucleotide sequences that were highly shared and had low generation probability. A later analysis calculated a clonal expansion index for each public chain from normalized within-repertoire ranks of inferred template counts. A later analysis computed generation probabilities with a VDJ recombination model fitted to out-of-frame rearrangements, and checked the results against IGoR. In a later analysis, TCR-TCR, TCR-HLA and TCR-CMV co-occurrence was scored with hypergeometric tests, and a repertoire-size bias correction was applied to TCR pairs. False discovery rates were estimated in a later analysis by permuting HLA or CMV assignments 20 times. In a later analysis, co-occurring TCRs were grouped using DBSCAN, and TCRdist sequence similarity was added for clustering within HLA-allele-positive subsets. For co-occurrence clustering, repertoires with fewer than 30,000 or more than 120,000 public chains were excluded, along with five repertoires with anomalous nucleotide sharing. What TCRdb holds here is the immuneACCESS table cut down to in-frame rearrangements. Part of the clones is not present; checked against another copy, under half of the missing clones reflect an unresolved V gene, and the others are unexplained. Clone size and V and J calls were adopted from that table, with D and trimming inferred from the DNA. The sample includes about 140,000 clones, with roughly 75% observed a single time. The ten largest clones represent about 3.1% of the sample.

The sequence was obtained from a man aged 40-55 years in good health and CMV-seronegative. The specimen sequenced was PBMCs. The sequence joins TRBV7-9 to TRBJ2-1; 8 bases in the middle match TRBD2. The CDR3 in this case is CSSSSWVGTSITYNEQFF. The DNA is TGTTCCAGCAGCTCTTGGGTCGGGACTAGTATTACCTACAATGAGCAGTTCTTC.